The TCR beta chain described here comes from a study of blood T cell repertoires in COVID-19. Sequencing was performed with immunoSEQ multiplex PCR; in TCRdb, only in-frame clones are kept and a portion is missing. The data contain under 400,000 clones, 88% of them singletons. V was cut by 1 base and J by 4 bases, with 4 bases left in between. The CDR3 sequence is 12 residues long. Germline V gene data show CDR1 as SEHNR and CDR2 as FQNEAQ (reference sequence). The sequence was obtained from a woman in her twenties or thirties who had been exposed to COVID-19. J is TRBJ1-2 and V is TRBV7-9; no clear D gene. Specimen: PBMCs or T cells enriched from blood (not recorded which). DNA for the CDR3: TGTGCCAGCAGCTTAGACACCTATGGCTACACCTTC. Translation: CASSLDTYGYTF.